Sequencing of this T cell receptor beta chain was carried out in a study of blood T cell repertoires in COVID-19. Study-level information: PBMCs, B-cell-depleted T cells, or T cells were the source of the cDNA or gDNA that made up the material.

The repertoire was sequenced with immunoSEQ multiplex PCR; TCRdb's copy has only in-frame clones and lacks some. The data show over 300,000 clones, 85% seen once. The clonotype originates from a human donor in a cohort sampled during active COVID-19. The sequenced material came from peripheral blood.

The CDR3 bases are TGTGCCAGCAGTAGACAGGGGAGCGGGGAGCTGTTTTTT. Amino acids: CASSRQGSGELFF. The chain combines TRBV6-5 with TRBJ2-2; 8 positions agree with TRBD1. Germline V gene sequence: CDR1 MNHEY, CDR2 SVGAGI. The length of the CDR3 is 13 residues. After removal of 5 bases from V and 7 bases from J, the junction contained 3 bases not matched to a gene.